The clone carrying this T cell receptor (beta chain) has a handful of counts. This record comes from a study of breast tumors, draining lymph nodes, adjacent tissues. V gave up 5 bases and J gave up 2 bases, with 10 bases separating them. Germline V gives CDR1 MNHEY, CDR2 SMNVEV (reference sequence). CDR3 length: 13 residues. Axillary draining lymph nodes of breast cancer patients supplied the node samples. TCRdb called the multiplex PCR reads again in MiXCR, with one record for every CDR3 protein. The table has 200,000 or so distinct CDR3 sequences, roughly 31% seen once. Sequences were obtained from axillary lymph node tissue. The receptor comes from a female donor with breast cancer. Some clones in this sample may be carry-over from other donors' samples. The chain uses TRBV27 and TRBJ2-7; D unclear. The CDR3 reads CASSPRRPYEQYF. CDR3 nucleotides: TGTGCCAGCAGTCCTCGCCGGCCCTACGAGCAGTACTTC.